Below, 8 T cell receptor beta chains from the same sample are listed, as sequenced in a study of CD8 T cells in ankylosing spondylitis (dated by TCRdb to 2017 to 2019). Preparation of the library involved 5' RACE. TCRdb lists the instrument as Illumina HiSeq 2500. In TCRdb, the public reads were trimmed at Q25 with fastp and aligned with MiXCR, with productive beta chains retained. Every CDR3 protein is listed once, alongside the most common genes and DNA of its rows. For this sample the table gives approximately 200,000 distinct CDR3 sequences, of which around 13% were detected only once. The ten largest clones add up to approximately 15% of the sample. Material: blood, either unsorted or a sorted T cell fraction (not recorded which). The receptors originated from a male donor with ankylosing spondylitis or in good health (not recorded which).

This clonotype appeared a few times. The chain employs TRBV27 and TRBJ2-2; D ambiguous. CDR1 and CDR2 (germline): MNHEY, SMNVEV (reference sequence). V lost 0 bases and J 6 bases, leaving 5 bases between the germline ends. The CDR3 has 13 residues. DNA of the CDR3: TGTGCCAGCAGTTTATCCGAACCCGGGGAGCTGTTTTTT. This encodes CASSLSEPGELFF.

The V and J genes are TRBV20-1 and TRBJ2-5; D not resolved. The CDR3 sequence is 11 residues long. V was pared by 5 bases and J by 6 bases, with 10 bases between. Germline CDR1 and CDR2: DFQATT and SNEGSKA (reference sequence). CDR3 protein: CSARLQKTQYF. CDR3 sequence (DNA): TGCAGTGCTCGGCTGCAGAAGACCCAGTACTTC.

The chain is built from TRBV10-3 and TRBJ2-7; TRBD1 aligns across 8 bases. The CDR3 consists of 14 residues. Losses at the gene ends were 6 bases for V and 5 bases for J; bases not matched to a gene: 9. From germline, CDR1 is ENHRY and CDR2 SYGVKD. The DNA for the CDR3 is TGTGCCATCAGCGGACAGGGAAAAGTGGACGAGCAGTACTTC. This codes for CAISGQGKVDEQYF.

The V gene is TRBV27, the J gene TRBJ2-1; possibly TRBD1 for D (6 bases). The CDR3 contains 14 residues. Germline CDR1 reads MNHEY; CDR2 reads SMNVEV (reference sequence). V was cut by 2 bases and J by 4 bases, with 9 bases left in between. DNA of the CDR3: TGTGCCAGCAGTTTAGGACAGACATACAATGAGCAGTTCTTC. Amino acid sequence: CASSLGQTYNEQFF.

J is TRBJ2-4 and V is TRBV11-3; weak D call: TRBD2 (5 bases). Trimming took 5 bases from V and 0 from J, leaving 11 bases between them. Germline V gene sequence: CDR1 SGHNT, CDR2 YENEEA. The length of the CDR3 is 15 residues. DNA for the CDR3: TGTGCCAGCAGCCTCCGGGGTACAGCCAAAAACATTCAGTACTTC. Translating gives CASSLRGTAKNIQYF.

The chain carries TRBV6-1 and TRBJ2-7, with 12 bases identical to TRBD2. CDR3 length equals 13 residues. V trimming: 7 bases; J trimming: 3 bases; junction bases outside the gene matches: 1. Germline V lookup: CDR1 MNHNS, CDR2 SASEGT. The CDR3 region is CASTSGRDYEQYF. The CDR3 DNA is TGTGCCAGCACTAGCGGGAGGGACTACGAGCAGTACTTC.

This clonotype was counted many times. The chain employs TRBV3-1 and TRBJ2-7; the match to TRBD2 covers 11 bases. The CDR3 consists of 15 residues. CDR1 and CDR2 from the germline V gene are LGHDT and YNNKEL (reference sequence). V gave up 10 bases and J gave up 3 bases; unmatched junction bases: 11. The CDR3 loop reads CATSPTSGSIYEQYF. Here the CDR3 DNA reads TGTGCCACCTCACCTACTAGCGGGAGCATCTACGAGCAGTACTTC.

This clonotype was observed many times. V gene TRBV4-1 combines with J gene TRBJ2-7; tentatively, D is TRBD1 or TRBD2 (5 bases each). V lost 4 bases and J 4 bases, leaving 17 bases between the germline ends. CDR1 is MGHRA, CDR2 YSYEKL, per germline. CDR3 size: 15 residues. The CDR3 loop is CASSPLMGDDYEQYF. CDR3 DNA: TGCGCCAGCAGCCCCCTGATGGGGGATGATTACGAGCAGTACTTC.